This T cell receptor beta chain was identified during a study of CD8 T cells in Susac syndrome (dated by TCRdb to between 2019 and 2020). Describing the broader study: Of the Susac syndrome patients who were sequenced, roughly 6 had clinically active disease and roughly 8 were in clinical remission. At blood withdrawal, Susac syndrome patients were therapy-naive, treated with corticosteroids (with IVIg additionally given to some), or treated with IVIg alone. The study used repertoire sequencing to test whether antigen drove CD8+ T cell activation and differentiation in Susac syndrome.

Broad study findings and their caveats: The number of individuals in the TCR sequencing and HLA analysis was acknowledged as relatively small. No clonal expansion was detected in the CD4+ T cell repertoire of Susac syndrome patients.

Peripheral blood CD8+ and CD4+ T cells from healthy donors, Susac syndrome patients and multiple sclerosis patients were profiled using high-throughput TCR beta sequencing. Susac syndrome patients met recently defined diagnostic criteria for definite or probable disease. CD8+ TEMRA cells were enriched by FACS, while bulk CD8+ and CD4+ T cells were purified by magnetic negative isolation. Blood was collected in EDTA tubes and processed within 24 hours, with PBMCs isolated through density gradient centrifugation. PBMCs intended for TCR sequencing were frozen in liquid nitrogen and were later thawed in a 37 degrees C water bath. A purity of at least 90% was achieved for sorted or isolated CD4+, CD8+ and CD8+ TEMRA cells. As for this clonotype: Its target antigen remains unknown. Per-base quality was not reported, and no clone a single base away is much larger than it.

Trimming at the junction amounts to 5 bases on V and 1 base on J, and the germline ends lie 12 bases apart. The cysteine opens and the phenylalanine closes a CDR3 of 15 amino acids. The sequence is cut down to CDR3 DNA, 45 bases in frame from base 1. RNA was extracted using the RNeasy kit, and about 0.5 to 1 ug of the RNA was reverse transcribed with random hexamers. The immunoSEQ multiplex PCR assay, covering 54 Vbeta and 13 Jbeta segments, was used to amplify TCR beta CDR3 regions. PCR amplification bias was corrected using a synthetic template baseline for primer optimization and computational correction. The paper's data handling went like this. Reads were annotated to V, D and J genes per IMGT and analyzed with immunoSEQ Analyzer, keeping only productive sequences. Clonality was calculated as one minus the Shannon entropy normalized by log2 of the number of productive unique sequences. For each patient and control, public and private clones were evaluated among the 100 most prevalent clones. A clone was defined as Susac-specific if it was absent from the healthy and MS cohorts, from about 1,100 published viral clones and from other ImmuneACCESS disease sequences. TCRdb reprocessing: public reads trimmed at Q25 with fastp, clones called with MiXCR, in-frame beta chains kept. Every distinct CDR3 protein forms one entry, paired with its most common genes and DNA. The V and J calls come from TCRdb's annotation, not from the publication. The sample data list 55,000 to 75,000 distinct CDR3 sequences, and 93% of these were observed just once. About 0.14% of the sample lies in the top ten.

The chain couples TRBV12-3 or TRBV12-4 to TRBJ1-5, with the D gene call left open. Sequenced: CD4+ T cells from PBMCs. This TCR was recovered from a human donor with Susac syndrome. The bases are TGTGCCAGCAGTCGCTACAGAGCAAGCAATCAGCCCCAGCATTTT. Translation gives CASSRYRASNQPQHF.